The source of this T cell receptor beta chain is a study of cytomegalovirus exposure and HLA in healthy donors. The germline CDR1 and CDR2 sequences are SNHLY and FYNNEI. The trim removed 1 base at V and 1 base at J, leaving 9 bases unmatched. This CDR3 spans 19 amino acids. The study ran its PCR with 60 Vbeta and 13 Jbeta primers. Assay used: immunoSEQ multiplex PCR; TCRdb lists only in-frame clones, some missing. This repertoire includes 200,000 to 250,000 clones. The TCR sequence derives from a woman aged 25 to 39 in good health and CMV-seropositive. V and J are TRBV2 and TRBJ2-4; 11 bases agree with TRBD2. Sequencing was done on a sample of PBMCs. DNA of the CDR3: TGTGCCAGCAGTGAAGTGGTAGCGGGGGGGCCCTTTGCCAAAAACATTCAGTACTTC. This gives the protein CASSEVVAGGPFAKNIQYF. Full variable domain (outside the CDR3, taken from reference TRBV2 and TRBJ2-4): EPEVTQTPSHQVTQMGQEVILRCVPISNHLYFYWYRQILGQKVEFLVSFYNNEISEKSEIFDDQFSVERPDGSNFTLKIRSTKLEDSAMYFCASSEVVAGGPFAKNIQYFGAGTRLSVL.